The present entry profiles one T cell receptor (beta chain) with its context. What this receptor recognizes is not known. The input lacks base qualities; no much larger clone sits a single base away. Trimming removed 3 bases from V and 4 bases from J, leaving 7 bases between the germline ends. The germline V gene encodes CDR1 KGHSH and CDR2 LQKENI. Reading from cysteine to phenylalanine, the CDR3 counts 12 amino acids. The retained sequence is limited to the CDR3, 36 bases, with the frame set at the first base. This sample is part of a study of Ad26.COV2.S vaccination and SARS-CoV-2 variants (TCRdb year 2021). Regarding the complete study: Vaccine-arm donors were drawn from COV1001, a multicentre, randomized, double-blind, placebo-controlled phase I-IIa trial of Ad26.COV2.S in healthy adults. Trial participants were randomized into five groups of five, in which low-dose or high-dose Ad26.COV2.S was given once or twice, or placebo was given on both occasions. TCRbeta repertoire sequencing was used to assess the specificity and breadth of SARS-CoV-2-reactive T cell receptors after Ad26.COV2.S vaccination. A total of approximately 30 samples were included in the TCR-sequenced set, comprising around 19 Ad26.COV2.S vaccine recipients, 5 placebo recipients and 8 SARS-CoV-2 convalescent individuals. Dosing of Ad26.COV2.S was intramuscular, at either 5x10^10 or 1x10^11 viral particles, delivered as one shot or as two shots spaced 56 days apart. Throughout the experiments and outcome assessment, investigators stayed blinded to trial group allocation.

On the study overall, not on this receptor specifically: The study was not powered for comparison of responses between vaccine doses or regimens. Vaccine and placebo recipients had similar non-spike TCR breadth, a finding consistent with the vaccine containing only spike. After vaccination, substantial breadth of spike-specific CD8+ and CD4+ T cell responses was reported. The authors noted that total T cell responses may have been underestimated by the TCR breadth and depth analyses. Higher spike-specific TCR breadth was observed in Ad26.COV2.S recipients than in placebo recipients (P = 0.0014).

Interpreted using the paper, the treatment or condition label stands for: roughly 18 received Ad26.COV2.S at low or high dose, single or two shots; a few received placebo; per-sample allocation not given. Repertoires of vaccine and placebo recipients were sequenced from samples collected on day 63 after the first injection. Between 29 July and 7 August 2020, Cohort 1b enrolled fewer than 30 adults aged 18-55 years at one site in Boston, USA. As a vaccine, Ad26.COV2.S was a replication-incompetent adenovirus type 26 vector that expressed a prefusion-stabilized SARS-CoV-2 spike protein derived from the original Wuhan strain. TCRbeta CDR3 regions were sequenced with the immunoSEQ Assay. After extraction, genomic DNA underwent amplification by bias-controlled multiplex PCR, followed by high-throughput sequencing. In the original analysis: To quantify the absolute abundance of each unique TCRbeta CDR3 region, sequences were collapsed and filtered. Usable DNA was measured by amplifying reference genes present in all nucleated cells, and TCRbeta template counts were normalized to that usable DNA to estimate T cell fraction. Repertoire TCRs were annotated as SARS-CoV-2-specific when V gene, CDR3 amino acid sequence and J gene were exactly matched to a known reactive TCR set. The reference SARS-CoV-2 TCR set was obtained from MIRA and was filtered for enrichment in COVID-19-positive ImmuneCODE repertoires, whereby public or cross-reactive TCRs were removed. Using the MIRA antigens, annotated TCRs were further analysed by specific ORF or by position within an ORF. Breadth was defined as the number of annotated unique rearrangements divided by the total number of unique productive rearrangements, and depth was defined as the summed frequency of the annotated unique rearrangements. TCR breadth was compared between groups using two-sided Wilcoxon rank-sum tests. What TCRdb holds here is the immuneACCESS table cut down to in-frame rearrangements. Part of the clones is not present; checked against another copy, under half of the missing clones reflect an unresolved V gene, and the others are unexplained. V and J calls and clone size are as listed in that table; D and trimming were resolved from the DNA. The sample table holds 350,000 to 500,000 clones, of which approximately 90% were seen once. The ten largest clones add up to 3.5% to 4% of the sample.

Sequences were derived from peripheral blood, sampled in a trial of Ad26.COV2.S vaccine versus placebo. The receptor was isolated from a person aged 18-65 years who received the Ad26.COV2.S COVID-19 vaccine or a placebo. The V gene is TRBV18 and the J gene is TRBJ2-7, with the D gene uncertain. The DNA reads as follows: TGTGCCAGCTCACCTCGCCCGTACGAGCAGTACTTC. Translated, this is CASSPRPYEQYF.